The source of this T cell receptor (beta chain) is a study of blood T cell repertoires in COVID-19 (dated by TCRdb to the early 2020s). Regarding the complete study: Samples covering the acute and convalescent phases of COVID-19 were provided by collaborators in the United States, Italy and Spain. The material from the prospective study consisted of cDNA or gDNA derived from T cells, B-cell-depleted T cells, or PBMCs. The dataset comprised deeply sampled blood TCRbeta repertoires from subjects exposed to, actively infected with, or recovered from COVID-19. A freely available public database, intended as a resource for researchers studying the immune response to SARS-CoV-2, is where the repertoires were released. Samples came from the ongoing ImmuneRACE study (first 160 participants) plus 1,254 subjects from 6 global collaborators. The sample metadata nearly always contained a de-identified subject ID, COVID-19 status, age in years and sex. HLA class I and class II types, where available, came from metadata supplied by the sample provider rather than from assay-based typing.

In Seattle, one collaborating source enrolled patients while the infection was active and tracked those patients longitudinally over the course of disease. Whole blood was collected in K2EDTA tubes by collaborating institutions according to the institutions' own protocols. Collaborator samples were shipped for TCRbeta analysis as frozen whole blood, isolated PBMCs, or DNA extracted from either sample type. With regard to this clone: Its cognate antigen has yet to be identified. No much larger clone is present one base from it, and per-base qualities are unavailable.

The V end gives up 0 bases and the J end 4 bases, leaving 3 bases in the junction not matched to a gene. The CDR3 goes from the cysteine to the phenylalanine over 14 residues. Just the 42-base CDR3 DNA is kept, in frame starting at base 1. Via the germline V gene, CDR1 is SGHRS and CDR2 YFSETQ. General findings and caveats noted by the study authors: How much clinical and demographic metadata was included differed by source and by participant, and the metadata was provided uncurated.

TCRbeta CDR3 regions were amplified from genomic DNA by means of the immunoSEQ Assay, a bias-controlled multiplex PCR. For the original study's pipeline: The number of nucleated cells in each sample was estimated by amplification of reference gene primers within the assay. To quantify the absolute abundance of each unique TCRbeta CDR3 rearrangement, sequence reads were collapsed and filtered. For each sample, productive Simpson clonality was calculated as the square root of Simpson's diversity index across productive rearrangements. Not all clones reach the TCRdb copy of this immuneACCESS table, which keeps in-frame sequences only. Checked studies attribute under half of the gap to unresolved V genes and leave the rest unexplained. For V, J and clone size, that table is used; D and trimming come from the DNA. A total of approximately 49,000 clones appear in this sample, 80% to 85% of them only once. The top ten clonotypes cover 20% to 25% of the sample.

This sequence uses TRBV5-1 and TRBJ1-1; 7 bases in between match TRBD1. The specimen was peripheral blood. The sequence was collected from a woman of 80 years or more with COVID-19, enrolled during active disease. CDR3 region: CASSLEQGITEAFF. DNA sequence: TGCGCCAGCAGCTTGGAACAGGGGATCACTGAAGCTTTCTTT.